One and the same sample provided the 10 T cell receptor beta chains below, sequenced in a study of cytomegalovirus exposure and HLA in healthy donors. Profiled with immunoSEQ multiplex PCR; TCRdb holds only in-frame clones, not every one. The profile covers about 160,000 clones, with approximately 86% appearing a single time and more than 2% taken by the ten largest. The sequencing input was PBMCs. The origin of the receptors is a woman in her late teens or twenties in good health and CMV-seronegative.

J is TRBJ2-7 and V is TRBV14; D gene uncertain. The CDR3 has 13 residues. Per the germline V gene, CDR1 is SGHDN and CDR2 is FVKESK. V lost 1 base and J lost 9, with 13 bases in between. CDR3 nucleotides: TGTGCCAGCAGCCAAGTAGCAGAAGTAGCGCAGTACTTC. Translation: CASSQVAEVAQYF.

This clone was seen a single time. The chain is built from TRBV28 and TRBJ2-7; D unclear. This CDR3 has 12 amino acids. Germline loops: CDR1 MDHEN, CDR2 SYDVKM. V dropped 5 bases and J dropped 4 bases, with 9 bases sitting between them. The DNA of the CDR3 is TGTGCCAGCAGTCTATCCAGGTACGAGCAGTACTTC. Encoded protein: CASSLSRYEQYF.

DNA for the CDR3: TGTGCCAGCAGCCCGGACAGGTCGGGTTTACGAACCTATGGCTACACCTTC. It yields the protein CASSPDRSGLRTYGYTF. The V gene is TRBV7-8, the J gene TRBJ1-2; 7 nucleotides align to TRBD1. The ends lost 5 bases at V and 4 bases at J; junction bases unmatched: 16. The CDR3 is 17 residues long. Germline CDR1 reads SGHVS; CDR2 reads FQNEAQ.

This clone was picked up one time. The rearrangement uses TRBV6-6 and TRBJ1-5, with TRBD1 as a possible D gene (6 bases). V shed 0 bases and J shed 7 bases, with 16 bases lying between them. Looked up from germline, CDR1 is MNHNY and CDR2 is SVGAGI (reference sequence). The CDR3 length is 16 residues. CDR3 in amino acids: CASSYSVPGASQPQHF. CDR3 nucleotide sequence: TGTGCCAGCAGTTACTCAGTCCCAGGGGCAAGCCAGCCCCAGCATTTT.

The CDR3 DNA sequence: TGCGCCAGCAGCCAACCGGGGGAGATTCGCGAGCAGTTCTTC. Its translation is CASSQPGEIREQFF. This rearrangement joins TRBV4-3 to TRBJ2-1; TRBD2 is a possible D gene (6 bases). CDR1 LGHNA and CDR2 YSLEER come from the germline V gene. V lost 2 bases and J 10 bases, leaving 15 bases between the germline ends. CDR3 length: 14 amino acids.

CDR3 loop: CASSPRGDRREGKLFF. The CDR3 region has the DNA TGTGCCAGCAGCCCACGGGGGGACCGCAGGGAAGGAAAACTGTTTTTT. The J gene is TRBJ1-4, the V gene TRBV5-5; D may be TRBD1 (5 bases). The length of the CDR3 is 16 residues. V lost 4 bases and J 10 bases, leaving 23 bases between the germline ends. CDR1 and CDR2 (germline): SGHKS, YYEKEE (reference sequence).

CDR3 sequence reads: CASSLAGASYNEQFF. CDR3 sequence (DNA): TGTGCCAGCAGCTTAGCGGGAGCGTCCTACAATGAGCAGTTCTTC. The chain combines TRBV7-2 with TRBJ2-1, with a tentative D call TRBD2 (5 bases). Germline V gives CDR1 SGHTA, CDR2 FQGNSA. Trimming cost V 0 bases and J 1 base, with 7 bases left between them. This CDR3 spans 15 amino acids.

The CDR3 loop reads CAWGRQGNTEAFF. The CDR3, as DNA: TGTGCCTGGGGGAGGCAGGGGAACACTGAAGCTTTCTTT. The chain has TRBV30 and TRBJ1-1; D is possibly TRBD1 (5 bases). CDR1 and CDR2 (germline): GTSNPN, SVGIG (reference sequence). V lost 5 bases to trimming and J lost 1 base, with 11 bases between them. This CDR3 contains 13 residues.

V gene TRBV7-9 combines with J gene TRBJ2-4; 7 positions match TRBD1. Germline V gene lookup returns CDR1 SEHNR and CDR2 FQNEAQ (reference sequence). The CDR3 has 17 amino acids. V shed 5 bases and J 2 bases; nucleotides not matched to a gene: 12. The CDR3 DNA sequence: TGTGCCAGCAGCCAGCCCCCAGGGGGAAGTTCCAAAAACATTCAGTACTTC. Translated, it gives CASSQPPGGSSKNIQYF.

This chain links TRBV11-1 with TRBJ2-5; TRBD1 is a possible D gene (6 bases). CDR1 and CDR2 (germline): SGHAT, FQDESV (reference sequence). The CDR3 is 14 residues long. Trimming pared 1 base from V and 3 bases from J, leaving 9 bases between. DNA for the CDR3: TGTGCCAGCAGCTTAGAGGACAGCAAAGAGACCCAGTACTTC. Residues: CASSLEDSKETQYF.